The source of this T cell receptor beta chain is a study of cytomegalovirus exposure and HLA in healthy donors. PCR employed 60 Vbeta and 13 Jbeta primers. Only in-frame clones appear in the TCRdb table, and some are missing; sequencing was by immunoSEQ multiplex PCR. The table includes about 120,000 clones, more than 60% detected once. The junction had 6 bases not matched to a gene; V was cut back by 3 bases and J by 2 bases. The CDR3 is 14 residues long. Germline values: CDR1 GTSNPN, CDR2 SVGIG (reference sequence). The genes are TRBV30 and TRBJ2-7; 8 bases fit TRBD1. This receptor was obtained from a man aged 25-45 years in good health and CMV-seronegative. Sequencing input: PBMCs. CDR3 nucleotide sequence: TGTGCCTGGAGGTACCGGGACAGGACCTACGAGCAGTACTTC. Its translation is CAWRYRDRTYEQYF.